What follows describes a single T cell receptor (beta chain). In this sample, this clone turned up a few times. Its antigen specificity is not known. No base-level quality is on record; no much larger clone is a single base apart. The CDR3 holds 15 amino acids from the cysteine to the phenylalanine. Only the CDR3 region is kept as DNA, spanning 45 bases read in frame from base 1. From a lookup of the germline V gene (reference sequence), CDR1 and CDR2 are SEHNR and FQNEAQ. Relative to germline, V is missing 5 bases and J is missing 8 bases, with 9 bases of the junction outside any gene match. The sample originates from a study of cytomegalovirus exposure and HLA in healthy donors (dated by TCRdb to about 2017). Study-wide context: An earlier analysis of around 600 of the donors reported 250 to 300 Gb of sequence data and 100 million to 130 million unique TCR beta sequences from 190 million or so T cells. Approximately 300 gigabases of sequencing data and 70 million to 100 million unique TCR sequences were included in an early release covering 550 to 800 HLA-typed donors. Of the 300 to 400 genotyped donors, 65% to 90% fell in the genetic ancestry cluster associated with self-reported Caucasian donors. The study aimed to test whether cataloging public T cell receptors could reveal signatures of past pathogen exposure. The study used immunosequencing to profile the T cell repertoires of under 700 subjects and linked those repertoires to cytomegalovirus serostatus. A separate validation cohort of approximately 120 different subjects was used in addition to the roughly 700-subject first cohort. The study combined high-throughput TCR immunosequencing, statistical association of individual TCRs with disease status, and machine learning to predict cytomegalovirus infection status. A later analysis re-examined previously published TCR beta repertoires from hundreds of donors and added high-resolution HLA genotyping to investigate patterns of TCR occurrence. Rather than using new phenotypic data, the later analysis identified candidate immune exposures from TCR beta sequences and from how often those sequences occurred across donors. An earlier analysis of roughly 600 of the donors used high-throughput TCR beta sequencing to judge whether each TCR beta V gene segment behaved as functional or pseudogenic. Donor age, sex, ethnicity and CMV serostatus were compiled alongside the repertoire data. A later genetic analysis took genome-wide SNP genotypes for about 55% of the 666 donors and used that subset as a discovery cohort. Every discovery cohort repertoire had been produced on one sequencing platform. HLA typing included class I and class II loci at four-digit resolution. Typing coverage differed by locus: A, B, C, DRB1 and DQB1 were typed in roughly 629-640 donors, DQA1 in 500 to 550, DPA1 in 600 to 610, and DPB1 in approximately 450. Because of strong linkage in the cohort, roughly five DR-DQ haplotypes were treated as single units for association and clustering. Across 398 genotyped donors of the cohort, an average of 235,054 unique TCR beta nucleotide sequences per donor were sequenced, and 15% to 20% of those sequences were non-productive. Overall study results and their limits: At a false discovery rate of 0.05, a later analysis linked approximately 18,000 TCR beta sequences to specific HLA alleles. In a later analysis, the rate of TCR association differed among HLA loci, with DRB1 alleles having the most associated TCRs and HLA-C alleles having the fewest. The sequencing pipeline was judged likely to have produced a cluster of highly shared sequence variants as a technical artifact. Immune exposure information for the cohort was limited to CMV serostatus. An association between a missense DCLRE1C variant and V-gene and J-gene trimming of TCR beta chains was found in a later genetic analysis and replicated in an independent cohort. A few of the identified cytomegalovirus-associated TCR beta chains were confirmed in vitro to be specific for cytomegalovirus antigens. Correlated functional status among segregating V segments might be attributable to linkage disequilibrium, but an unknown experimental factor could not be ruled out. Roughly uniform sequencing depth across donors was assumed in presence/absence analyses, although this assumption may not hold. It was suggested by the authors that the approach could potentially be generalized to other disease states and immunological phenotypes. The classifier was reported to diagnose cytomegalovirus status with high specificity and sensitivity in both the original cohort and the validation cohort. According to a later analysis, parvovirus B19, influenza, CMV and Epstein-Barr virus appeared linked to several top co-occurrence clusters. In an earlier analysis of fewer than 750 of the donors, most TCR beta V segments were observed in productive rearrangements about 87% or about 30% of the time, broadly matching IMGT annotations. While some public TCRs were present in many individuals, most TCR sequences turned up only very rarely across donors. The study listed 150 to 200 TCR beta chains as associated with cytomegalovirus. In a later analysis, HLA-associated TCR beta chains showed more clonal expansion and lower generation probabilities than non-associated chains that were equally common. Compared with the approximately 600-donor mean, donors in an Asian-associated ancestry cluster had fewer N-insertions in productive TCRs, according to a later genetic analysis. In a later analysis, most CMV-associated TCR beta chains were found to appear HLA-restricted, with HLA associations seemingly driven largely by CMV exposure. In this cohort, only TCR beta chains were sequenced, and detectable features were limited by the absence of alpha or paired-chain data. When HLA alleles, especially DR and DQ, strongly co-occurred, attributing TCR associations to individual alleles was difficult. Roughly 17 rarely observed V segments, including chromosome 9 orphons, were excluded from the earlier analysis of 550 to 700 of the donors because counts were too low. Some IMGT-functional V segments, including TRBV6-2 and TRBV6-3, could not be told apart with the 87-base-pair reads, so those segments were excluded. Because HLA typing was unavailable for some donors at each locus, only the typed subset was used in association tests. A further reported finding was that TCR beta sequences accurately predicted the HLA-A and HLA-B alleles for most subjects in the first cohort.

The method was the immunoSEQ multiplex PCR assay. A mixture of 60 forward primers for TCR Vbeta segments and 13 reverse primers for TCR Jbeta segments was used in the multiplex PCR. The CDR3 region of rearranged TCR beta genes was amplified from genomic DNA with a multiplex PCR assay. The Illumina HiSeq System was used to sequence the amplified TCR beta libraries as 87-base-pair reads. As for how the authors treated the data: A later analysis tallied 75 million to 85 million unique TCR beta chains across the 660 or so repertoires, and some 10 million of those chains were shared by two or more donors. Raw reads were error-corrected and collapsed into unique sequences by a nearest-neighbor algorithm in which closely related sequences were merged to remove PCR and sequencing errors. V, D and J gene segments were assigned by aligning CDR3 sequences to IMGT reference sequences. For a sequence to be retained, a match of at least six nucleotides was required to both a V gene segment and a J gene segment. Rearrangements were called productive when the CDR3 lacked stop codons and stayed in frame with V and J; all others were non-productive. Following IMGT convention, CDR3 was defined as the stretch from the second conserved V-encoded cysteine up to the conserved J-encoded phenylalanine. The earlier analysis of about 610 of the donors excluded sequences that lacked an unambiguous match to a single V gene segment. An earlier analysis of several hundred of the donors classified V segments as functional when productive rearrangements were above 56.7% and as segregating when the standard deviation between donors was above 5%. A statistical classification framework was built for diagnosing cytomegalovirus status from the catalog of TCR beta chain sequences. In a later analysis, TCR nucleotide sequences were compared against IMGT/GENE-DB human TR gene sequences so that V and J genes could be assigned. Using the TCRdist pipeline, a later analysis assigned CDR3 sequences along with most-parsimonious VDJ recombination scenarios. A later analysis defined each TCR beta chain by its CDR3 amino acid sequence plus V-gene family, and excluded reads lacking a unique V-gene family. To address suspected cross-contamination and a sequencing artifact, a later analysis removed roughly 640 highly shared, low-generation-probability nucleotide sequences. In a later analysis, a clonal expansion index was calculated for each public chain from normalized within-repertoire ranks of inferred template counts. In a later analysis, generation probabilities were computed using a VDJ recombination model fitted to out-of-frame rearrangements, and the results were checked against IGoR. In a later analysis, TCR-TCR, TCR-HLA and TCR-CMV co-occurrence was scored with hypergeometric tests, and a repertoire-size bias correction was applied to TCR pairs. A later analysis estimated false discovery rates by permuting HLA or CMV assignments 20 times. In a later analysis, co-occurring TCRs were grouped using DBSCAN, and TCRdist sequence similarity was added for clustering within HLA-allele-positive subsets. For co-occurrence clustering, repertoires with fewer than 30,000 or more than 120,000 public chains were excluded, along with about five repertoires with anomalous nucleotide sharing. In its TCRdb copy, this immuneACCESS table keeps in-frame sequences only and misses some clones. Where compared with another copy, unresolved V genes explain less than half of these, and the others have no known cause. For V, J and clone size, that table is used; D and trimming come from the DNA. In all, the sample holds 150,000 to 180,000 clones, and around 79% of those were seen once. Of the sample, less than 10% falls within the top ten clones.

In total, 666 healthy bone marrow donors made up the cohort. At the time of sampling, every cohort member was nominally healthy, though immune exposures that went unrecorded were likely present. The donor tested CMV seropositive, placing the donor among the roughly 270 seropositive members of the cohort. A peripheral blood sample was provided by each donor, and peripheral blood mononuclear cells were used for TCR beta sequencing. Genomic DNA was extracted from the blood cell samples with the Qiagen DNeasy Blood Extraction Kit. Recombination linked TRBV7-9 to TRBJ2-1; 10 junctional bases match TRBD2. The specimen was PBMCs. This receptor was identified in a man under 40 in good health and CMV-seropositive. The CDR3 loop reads CASSPYERGGDEQFF. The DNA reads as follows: TGTGCCAGCAGCCCCTATGAGCGGGGGGGCGATGAGCAGTTCTTC.